This T cell receptor beta chain is from a study of T cells in Graves' hyperthyroidism and ophthalmopathy. The ends lost 3 bases at V and 1 base at J; junction bases unmatched: 4. CDR3 length: 15 amino acids. CDR1 is SGHRS, CDR2 YFSETQ, per germline. Amplification yielded TCR beta CDR3 regions, with RNA transcripts as the source. The HTBI primer set served for first-round RT-PCR of the TCR CDR3. TCRdb re-called the multiplex PCR reads through MiXCR, storing one row per CDR3 protein. This table holds approximately 380,000 distinct CDR3 sequences, 18% found once. The TCR was taken from a young man with Graves' ophthalmopathy. This rearrangement joins TRBV5-1 to TRBJ1-1; 9 nucleotides line up with TRBD1. The sequenced material came from blood. The CDR3 nucleotides read TGCGCCAGCAGCTGGGACAGGGTGGAGAACACTGAAGCTTTCTTT. Its protein is CASSWDRVENTEAFF.